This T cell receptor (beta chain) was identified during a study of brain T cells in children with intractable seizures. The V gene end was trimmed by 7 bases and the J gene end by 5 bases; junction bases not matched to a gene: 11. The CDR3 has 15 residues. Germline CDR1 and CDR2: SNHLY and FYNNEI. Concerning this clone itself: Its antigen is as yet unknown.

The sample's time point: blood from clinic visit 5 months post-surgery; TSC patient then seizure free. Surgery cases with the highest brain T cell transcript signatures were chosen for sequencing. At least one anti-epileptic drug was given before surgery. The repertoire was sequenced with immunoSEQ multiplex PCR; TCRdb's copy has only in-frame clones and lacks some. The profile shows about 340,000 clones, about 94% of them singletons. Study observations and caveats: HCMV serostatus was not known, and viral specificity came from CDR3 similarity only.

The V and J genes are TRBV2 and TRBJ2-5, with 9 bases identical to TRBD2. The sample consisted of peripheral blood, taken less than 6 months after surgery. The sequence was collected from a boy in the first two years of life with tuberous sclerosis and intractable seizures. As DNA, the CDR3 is TGTGCCAGCATGGTAGCGGGAGCCCCCCGGGAGACCCAGTACTTC. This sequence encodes CASMVAGAPRETQYF.